These T cell receptor beta chains were read from a single sample in a study of shared clonotypes between healthy human individuals. Here immunoSEQ multiplex PCR was the method, and the copy in TCRdb shows in-frame clones only, minus some. The sample holds under 850,000 clones, 55% to 80% seen once. The source material was memory CD4+ T cells sorted from blood. The receptors derive from a woman younger than 45 in good health. Each CDR3 is given with its conserved first and last residue. D genes are given only for firm matches. Rows may omit the clone size; those that give it use once, few, many or a size class.

d_gene	v_gene	abundance	j_gene	CDR3aa	CDR3nt
-	TRBV19	few	TRBJ1-2	CASSSRIYGYTF	TGTGCCAGTAGTAGCAGGATCTATGGCTACACCTTC
TRBD2	TRBV6-5	-	TRBJ2-3	CASSYTSGRPTDTQYF	TGTGCCAGCAGTTACACTAGCGGGAGGCCGACAGATACGCAGTATTTT
-	TRBV7-9	-	TRBJ1-1	CASSSPLQGGEAFF	TGTGCCAGCAGCTCCCCGCTACAGGGTGGTGAAGCTTTCTTT
TRBD1	TRBV19	-	TRBJ1-5	CASRWGTGAGQPQHF	TGTGCCAGTAGATGGGGGACAGGGGCTGGTCAGCCCCAGCATTTT
TRBD2	TRBV5-1	-	TRBJ2-3	CASSLASGRSDTQYF	TGCGCCAGCAGCTTGGCTAGCGGGAGGTCAGATACGCAGTATTTT
TRBD1	TRBV28	-	TRBJ1-4	CASRRRVQGALGEKLFF	TGTGCCAGCAGACGTCGAGTACAGGGGGCCTTGGGGGAAAAACTGTTTTTT
TRBD1	TRBV6-6	-	TRBJ2-1	CASGAGGSYNEQFF	TGTGCCAGCGGCGCAGGGGGATCCTACAATGAGCAGTTCTTC
-	TRBV7-9	few	TRBJ2-7	CASSLGGGRILYEQYF	TGTGCCAGCAGCTTAGGAGGTGGGAGAATACTCTACGAGCAGTACTTC
TRBD2	TRBV5-4	-	TRBJ2-7	CASSARDYLYEQYF	TGTGCCAGCAGCGCCCGGGACTACCTCTACGAGCAGTACTTC
-	TRBV7-5	once	TRBJ2-5	CVTSAGFFAEETQYF	TGTGTCACCTCCGCAGGGTTTTTTGCCGAAGAGACCCAGTACTTC
TRBD1	TRBV28	-	TRBJ2-7	CASSLTTGGSYEQYF	TGTGCCAGCAGTTTAACGACAGGGGGCTCCTACGAGCAGTACTTC
-	TRBV29-1	few	TRBJ1-1	CSVDQGTFTAEAFF	TGCAGCGTTGATCAGGGCACTTTTACGGCTGAAGCTTTCTTT
-	TRBV14	-	TRBJ2-1	CASSSAELYNEQFF	TGTGCCAGCAGCTCAGCGGAACTATACAATGAGCAGTTCTTC
-	TRBV15	-	TRBJ2-7	CATSTKSGPYEQYF	TGTGCCACCAGCACTAAGTCAGGGCCCTACGAGCAGTACTTC
TRBD1	TRBV28	-	TRBJ1-2	CASSFLPLRQGEYGYTF	TGTGCCAGCAGTTTCCTCCCCCTCCGACAGGGTGAATATGGCTACACCTTC